This is a list of T cell receptor beta chains from one sample in a study of response to subunit inactivated influenza vaccine. TCRdb fed the RT-PCR reads into MiXCR, producing one record per CDR3 protein. The data show 650,000 to 800,000 distinct CDR3 sequences, approximately 14% seen once. This sample comprised PBMCs from blood, obtained approximately 15 days before vaccination. These receptors originate from a man over 45 who received an inactivated influenza vaccine. Each CDR3 is given with its conserved first and last residue. Each record gives: CDR3 length, V gene, clone size, CDR3 protein. Size values are once, few and many counts, or a class for expanded clones, and some rows have none.

len: 14; v_gene: TRBV20-1; abundance: .; CDR3aa: CSARMVGAADTQYF
len: 16; v_gene: TRBV27; abundance: few; CDR3aa: CASSLGTSGFYNEQFF
len: 19; v_gene: TRBV7-2; abundance: many; CDR3aa: CASSLARTGTGTSLREQYF
len: 15; v_gene: TRBV4-1; abundance: once; CDR3aa: CASSPGRDPRETQYF
len: 14; v_gene: TRBV28; abundance: .; CDR3aa: CASSPQARGGGYTF
len: 15; v_gene: TRBV4-3; abundance: .; CDR3aa: CASSHDSSSYNEQFF
len: 15; v_gene: TRBV12-3/TRBV12-4; abundance: .; CDR3aa: CASSLTGPITGELFF
len: 14; v_gene: TRBV12-3/TRBV12-4; abundance: .; CDR3aa: CASSNGAAYNEQFF
len: 14; v_gene: TRBV7-2; abundance: .; CDR3aa: CASSSDRTAGELFF
len: 17; v_gene: TRBV15; abundance: .; CDR3aa: CATSRDKALSSYNEQFF
len: 16; v_gene: TRBV4-3; abundance: .; CDR3aa: CASSPKSGTHINEQFF
len: 16; v_gene: TRBV18; abundance: .; CDR3aa: CASSPRGGSIWSEQFF
len: 12; v_gene: TRBV20-1; abundance: many; CDR3aa: CSARLDYQPQHF
len: 14; v_gene: TRBV15; abundance: few; CDR3aa: CATSRAAGQETQYF